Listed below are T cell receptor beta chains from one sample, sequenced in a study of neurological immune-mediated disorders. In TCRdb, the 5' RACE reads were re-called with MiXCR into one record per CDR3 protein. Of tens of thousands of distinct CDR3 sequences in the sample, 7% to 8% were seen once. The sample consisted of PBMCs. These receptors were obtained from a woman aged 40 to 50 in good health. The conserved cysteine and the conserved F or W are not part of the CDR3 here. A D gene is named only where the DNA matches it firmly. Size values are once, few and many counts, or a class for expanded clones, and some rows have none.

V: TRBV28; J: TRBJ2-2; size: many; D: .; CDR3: ASSLEYTGELF
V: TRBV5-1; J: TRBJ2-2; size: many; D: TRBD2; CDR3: ASSFPGGAGELF
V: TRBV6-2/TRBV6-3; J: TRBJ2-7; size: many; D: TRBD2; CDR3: ASSYASGSHEQY
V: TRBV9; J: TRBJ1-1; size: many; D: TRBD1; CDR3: ASSAQTGLLGAF
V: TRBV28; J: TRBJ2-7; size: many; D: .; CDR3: ASSFLRRREDEQY
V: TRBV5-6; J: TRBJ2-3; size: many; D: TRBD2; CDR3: ASSSRETSGAADTQY
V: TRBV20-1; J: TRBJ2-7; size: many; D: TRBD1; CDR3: SARRTGGIYEQY
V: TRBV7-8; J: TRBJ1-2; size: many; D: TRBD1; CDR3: ASSLVGGQGYT
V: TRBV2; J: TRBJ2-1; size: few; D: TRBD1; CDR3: ASSSDRALSNEQF
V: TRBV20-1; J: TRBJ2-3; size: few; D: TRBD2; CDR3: SVRVAGGRVGDTQY
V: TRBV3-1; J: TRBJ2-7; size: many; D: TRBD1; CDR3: ASSLQDRHYEQY
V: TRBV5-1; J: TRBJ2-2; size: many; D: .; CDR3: ASSLAVAGYGTGELF
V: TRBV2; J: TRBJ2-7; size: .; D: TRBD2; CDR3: ASSDTGLGSYEQY
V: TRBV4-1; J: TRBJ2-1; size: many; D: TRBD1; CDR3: ASSPTGGTGSYNEQF
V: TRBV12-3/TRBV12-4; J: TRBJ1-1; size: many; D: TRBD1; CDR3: ASSSGDRGGEAF
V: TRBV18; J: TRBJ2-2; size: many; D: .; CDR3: ASSPTTGGGRTGELF
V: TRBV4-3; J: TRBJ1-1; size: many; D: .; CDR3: ASSQGPRNTEAF
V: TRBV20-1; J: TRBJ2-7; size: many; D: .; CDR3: SANSPGPNTYEQY
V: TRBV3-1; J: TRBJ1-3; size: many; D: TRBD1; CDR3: ASERQGGNTIY
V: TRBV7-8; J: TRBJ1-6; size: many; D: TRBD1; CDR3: ASNQDRGLISPLH
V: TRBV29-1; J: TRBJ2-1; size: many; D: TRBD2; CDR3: SAPGGGGPYNEQF
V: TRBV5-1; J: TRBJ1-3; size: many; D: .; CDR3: ASSRGQPKPSGNTIY
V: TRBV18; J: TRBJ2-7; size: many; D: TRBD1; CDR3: ASSPPGQSTYEQY
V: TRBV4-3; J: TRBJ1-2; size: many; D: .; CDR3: ASSLLGVDGYT
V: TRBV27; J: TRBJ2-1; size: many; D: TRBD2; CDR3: ATAGEPYNEQF
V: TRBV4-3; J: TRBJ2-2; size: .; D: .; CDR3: ASSQDRRGGNTGELF
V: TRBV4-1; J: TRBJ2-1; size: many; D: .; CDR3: ASSQGGGTNQF
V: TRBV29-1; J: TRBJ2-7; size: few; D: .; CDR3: SVGGMKQY
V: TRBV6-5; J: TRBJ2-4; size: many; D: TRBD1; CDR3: ASSPYRQGKNIQY